The TCR beta chain described here comes from a study of post-analysis software for immune sequencing data. The CDR3 loop spans 15 amino acids. Germline V gene sequence: CDR1 SGHTA, CDR2 FQGNSA. After removal of 5 bases from V and 5 bases from J, the junction contained 9 bases not matched to a gene. Study-level findings and limits: Compared against controls, patients with multiple sclerosis displayed significantly lower normalized Chao1 diversity. In patients, TRBV5-6, TRBV5-1 and TRBV20-1 belonged to several TRBV segments found more frequently than in controls.

There are a few counts of this clonotype. Its target is not known. Researchers reported that TCR beta cDNA libraries carried unique molecular identifiers. TCRdb re-called the PCR reads through MiXCR, storing one row per CDR3 protein. This table has some 690,000 distinct CDR3 sequences, 25% to 30% appearing once. Input material: blood. The genes are TRBV7-2 and TRBJ1-5; TRBD1 matches at 7 bases. The sequence was obtained from a girl under 18 with multiple sclerosis. The CDR3 sequence: CASSVNRGWDQPQHF. The CDR3 DNA reads as TGTGCCAGCAGCGTAAACAGGGGCTGGGATCAGCCCCAGCATTTT.